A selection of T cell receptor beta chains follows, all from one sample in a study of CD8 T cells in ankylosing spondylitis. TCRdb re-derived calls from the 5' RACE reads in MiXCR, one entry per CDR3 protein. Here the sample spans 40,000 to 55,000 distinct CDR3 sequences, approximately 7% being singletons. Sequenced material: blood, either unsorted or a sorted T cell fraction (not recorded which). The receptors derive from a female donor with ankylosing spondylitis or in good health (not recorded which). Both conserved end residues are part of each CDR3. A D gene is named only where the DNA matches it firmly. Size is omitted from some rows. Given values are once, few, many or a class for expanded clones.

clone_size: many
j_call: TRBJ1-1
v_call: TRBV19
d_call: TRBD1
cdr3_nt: TGTGCCACCAGCAGGGGGCCCTACAGAATGAACACTGAAGCTTTCTTT
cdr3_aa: CATSRGPYRMNTEAFF

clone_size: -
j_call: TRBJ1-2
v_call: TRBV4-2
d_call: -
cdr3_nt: TGTGCCATCAGCCCCGGGCAACTCGGGGTAGGCATAGAAAATGGCTACACCTTC
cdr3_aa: CAISPGQLGVGIENGYTF

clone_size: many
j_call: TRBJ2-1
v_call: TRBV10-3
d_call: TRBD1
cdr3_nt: TGTGCCATCAGTGCGACAGGGGGGCTCGGTAATGAGCAGTTCTTC
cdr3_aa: CAISATGGLGNEQFF

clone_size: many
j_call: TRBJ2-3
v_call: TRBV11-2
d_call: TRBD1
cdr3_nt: TGTGCCAGCAGCTCCGGACAGGGAGTTCCAGATACGCAGTATTTT
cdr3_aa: CASSSGQGVPDTQYF

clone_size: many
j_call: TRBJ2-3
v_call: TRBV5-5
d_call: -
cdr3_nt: TGTGCCAGCAGCTTGGCGGCTCCCGCGAGGACAGATACGCAGTATTTT
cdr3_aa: CASSLAAPARTDTQYF

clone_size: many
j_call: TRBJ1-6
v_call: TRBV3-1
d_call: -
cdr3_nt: TGTGCCAGCAGCTGGATGATACAGGGTAGTCGTTCACCCCTCCACTTT
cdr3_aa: CASSWMIQGSRSPLHF

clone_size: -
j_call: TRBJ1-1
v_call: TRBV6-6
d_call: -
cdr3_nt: TGTGTCATCGGGAGACAGAACACTGAAGCTTTTTTT
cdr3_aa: CVIGRQNTEAFF

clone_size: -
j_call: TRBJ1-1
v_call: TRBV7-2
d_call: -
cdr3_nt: TGTGCCAGCAGCCCATTGGACACAGACACTGAAGCTTTCTTT
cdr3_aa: CASSPLDTDTEAFF

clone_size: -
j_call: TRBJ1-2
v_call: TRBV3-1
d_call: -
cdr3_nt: TGTGCCAGCAGCAAAGAGGACCGATTGACAGGCGGCTACACCTTC
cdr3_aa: CASSKEDRLTGGYTF

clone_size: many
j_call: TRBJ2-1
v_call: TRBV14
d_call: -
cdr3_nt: TGTGCCAGCAGCCAAGAACTTTACCCTGAGCAGTTCTTC
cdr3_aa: CASSQELYPEQFF

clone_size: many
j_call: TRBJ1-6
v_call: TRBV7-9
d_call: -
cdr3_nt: TGTGCCGGGCGGATAAATAATTCACCCCTCCACTTT
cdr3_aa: CAGRINNSPLHF

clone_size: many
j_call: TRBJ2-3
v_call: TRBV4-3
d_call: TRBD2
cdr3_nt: TGCGCCAGCAGCCAAGACGCAGCGGGGAGCACAGATACGCAGTATTTT
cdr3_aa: CASSQDAAGSTDTQYF

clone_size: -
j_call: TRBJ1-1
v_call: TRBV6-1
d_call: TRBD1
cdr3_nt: TGTGCCAGCAGGAACAGGGGTAGTACTGAAGCTTTCTTT
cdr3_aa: CASRNRGSTEAFF

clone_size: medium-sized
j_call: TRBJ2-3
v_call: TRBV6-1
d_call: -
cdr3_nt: TGTGCCACAGGGGACCGGAGCACAGATACGCAGTATTTT
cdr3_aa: CATGDRSTDTQYF

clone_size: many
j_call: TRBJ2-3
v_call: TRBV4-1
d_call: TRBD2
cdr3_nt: TGCGCCAGCAGCCCCTCCCGGGGGGGAAGCACAGATACGCAGTATTTT
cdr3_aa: CASSPSRGGSTDTQYF

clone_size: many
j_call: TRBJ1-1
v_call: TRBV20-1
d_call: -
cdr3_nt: TGCAGTGCTTGTCGGACGAACACTGAAGCTTTCTTT
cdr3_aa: CSACRTNTEAFF

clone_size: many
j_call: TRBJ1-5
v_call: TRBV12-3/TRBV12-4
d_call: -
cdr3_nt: TGTGCCAGCAGCCCAAGACAGAAACAGCCCCAGCATTTT
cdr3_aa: CASSPRQKQPQHF

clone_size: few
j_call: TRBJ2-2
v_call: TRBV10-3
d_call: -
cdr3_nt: TGTGCCCCCTATCTTCCAAGTGGGGCCGCGAACACCGGGGAGCTGTTTTTT
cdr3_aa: CAPYLPSGAANTGELFF

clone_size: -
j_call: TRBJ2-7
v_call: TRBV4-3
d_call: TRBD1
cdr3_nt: TGCGCCAGCAGCCAAACCCCGGGACAGGGGGCCCACGAGCAGTACTTC
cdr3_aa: CASSQTPGQGAHEQYF

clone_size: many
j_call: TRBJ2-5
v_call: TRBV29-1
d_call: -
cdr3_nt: TGCAGCGTTGGACTTTCCCAAGAGACCCAGTACTTC
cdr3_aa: CSVGLSQETQYF

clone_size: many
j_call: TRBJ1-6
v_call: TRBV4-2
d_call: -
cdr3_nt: TGTGCCAGCAGCCAAGATTCGGGACGGAGCTATAATTCACCCCTCCACTTT
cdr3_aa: CASSQDSGRSYNSPLHF

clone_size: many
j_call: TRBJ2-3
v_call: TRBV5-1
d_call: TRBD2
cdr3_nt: TGCGCCAGCAGCTTTGGGAGCGGGGGGGATCTCACAGATACGCAGTATTTT
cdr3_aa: CASSFGSGGDLTDTQYF

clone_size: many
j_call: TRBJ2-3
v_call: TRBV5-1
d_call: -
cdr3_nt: TGCGCCAGCAGCTTGGCTCCCCAGGGGACTTCAGATACGCAGTATTTT
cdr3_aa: CASSLAPQGTSDTQYF

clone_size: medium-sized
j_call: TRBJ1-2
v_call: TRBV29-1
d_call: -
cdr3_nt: TGCAGCGCAACAGCCCTCCTATCTGGCTACACCTTC
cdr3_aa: CSATALLSGYTF

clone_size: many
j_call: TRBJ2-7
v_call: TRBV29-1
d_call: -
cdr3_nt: TGCAGCGCACGAGGTGTCGGGTACGAGCAGTACTTC
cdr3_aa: CSARGVGYEQYF

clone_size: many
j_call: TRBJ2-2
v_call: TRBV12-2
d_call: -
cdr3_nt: TGTGCAAGTCGCTTAGAGGGGGAGGCCGGGGAGCTGTTTTTT
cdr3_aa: CASRLEGEAGELFF

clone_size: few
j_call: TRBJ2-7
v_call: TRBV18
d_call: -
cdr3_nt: TGTGCCAGCTCACCAGCAGGGGACTACGAGCAGTACTTC
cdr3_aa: CASSPAGDYEQYF